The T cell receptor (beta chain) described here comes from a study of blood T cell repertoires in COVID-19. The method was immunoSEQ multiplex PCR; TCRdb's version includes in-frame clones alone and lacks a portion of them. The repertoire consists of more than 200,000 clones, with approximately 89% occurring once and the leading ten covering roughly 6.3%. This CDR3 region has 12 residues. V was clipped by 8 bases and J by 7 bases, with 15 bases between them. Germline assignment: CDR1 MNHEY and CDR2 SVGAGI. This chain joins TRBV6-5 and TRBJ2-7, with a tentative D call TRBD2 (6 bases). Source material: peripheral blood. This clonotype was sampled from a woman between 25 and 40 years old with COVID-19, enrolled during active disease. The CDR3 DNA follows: TGTGCCAGCGGACTCCGACGGGAGGAGCAGTACTTC. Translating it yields CASGLRREEQYF.